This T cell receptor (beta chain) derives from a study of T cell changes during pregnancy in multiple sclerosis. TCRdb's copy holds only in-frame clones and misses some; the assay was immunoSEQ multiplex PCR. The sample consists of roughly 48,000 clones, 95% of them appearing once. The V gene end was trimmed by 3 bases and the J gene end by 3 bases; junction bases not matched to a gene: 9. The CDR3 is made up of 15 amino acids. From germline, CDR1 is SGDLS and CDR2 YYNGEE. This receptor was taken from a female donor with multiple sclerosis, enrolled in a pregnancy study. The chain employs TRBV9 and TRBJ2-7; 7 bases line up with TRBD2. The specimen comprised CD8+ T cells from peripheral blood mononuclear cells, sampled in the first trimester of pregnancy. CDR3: CASSDTGTTFYEQYF. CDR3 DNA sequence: TGTGCCAGCAGCGACACCGGGACTACCTTCTACGAGCAGTACTTC.